Listed below are T cell receptor beta chains from one sample, sequenced in a study of regulatory T cells in long-lasting Graves disease. TCRdb analysed the multiplex PCR reads with MiXCR anew, one entry per CDR3 protein. Altogether some 220,000 distinct CDR3 sequences are present, roughly 19% being singletons, with the ten largest covering 10% to 15%. The same specimen was also included in a second study, on T cells in Graves' hyperthyroidism and ophthalmopathy.

The starting material was peripheral blood mononuclear cells (PBMCs), obtained at new diagnosis, from a patient treated with antithyroid drugs. These receptors all stem from a woman in her twenties or thirties with Graves disease. The CDR3 runs from the conserved cysteine through the conserved F or W. The D gene is left open where the match is weak. Part of the rows lack a size; the others show once, few, many or a class for expanded clones.

v_call: TRBV28; clone_size: many; d_call: TRBD1; j_call: TRBJ1-5; cdr3_nt: TGTGCCAGCAGTATGGACAGGGGGCGCGGGCAGCCCCAGCATTTT; cdr3_aa: CASSMDRGRGQPQHF
v_call: TRBV3-1; clone_size: many; d_call: TRBD1; j_call: TRBJ2-2; cdr3_nt: TGTGCCAGCAGCCTCCGGGACAGGGGGTATCCCGGGGAGCTGTTTTTT; cdr3_aa: CASSLRDRGYPGELFF
v_call: TRBV11-3; clone_size: .; d_call: .; j_call: TRBJ2-5; cdr3_nt: TGTGCCGAGAGGGGCAGGAGCCAAGAGACCCAGTACTTC; cdr3_aa: CAERGRSQETQYF
v_call: TRBV5-4; clone_size: many; d_call: .; j_call: TRBJ1-1; cdr3_nt: TGTGCCAGCAGAGTGGGGGGCGCGAACACTGAAGCTTTCTTT; cdr3_aa: CASRVGGANTEAFF
v_call: TRBV28; clone_size: many; d_call: .; j_call: TRBJ2-3; cdr3_nt: TGTGCCAGCAGTTCCCCCAGGGCTTCTAGCACAGATACGCAGTATTTT; cdr3_aa: CASSSPRASSTDTQYF
v_call: TRBV20-1; clone_size: few; d_call: .; j_call: TRBJ2-7; cdr3_nt: TGCAGTGCCGGAGGGACAGCTTACTACGAGCAGTACTTC; cdr3_aa: CSAGGTAYYEQYF
v_call: TRBV7-8; clone_size: few; d_call: .; j_call: TRBJ2-1; cdr3_nt: TGTGCCAGCAGCCCAAGCAAGAGGGCGGCAGGACTTTACAATGAGCAGTTCTTC; cdr3_aa: CASSPSKRAAGLYNEQFF
v_call: TRBV5-5; clone_size: many; d_call: TRBD2; j_call: TRBJ2-7; cdr3_nt: TGTGCCAGCACCCTAACTCTAGCGGGAGTGGCCCCCTACGAGCAGTACTTC; cdr3_aa: CASTLTLAGVAPYEQYF
v_call: TRBV2; clone_size: .; d_call: TRBD2; j_call: TRBJ2-7; cdr3_nt: TGTGCCAGCAGTGGGGGACTAGCGGGACGCCGGGTAATCTACGAGCAGTACTTC; cdr3_aa: CASSGGLAGRRVIYEQYF
v_call: TRBV18; clone_size: many; d_call: .; j_call: TRBJ1-2; cdr3_nt: TGTGCCAGCTCATTCGGGGGGGGACCTGGCTACACCTTC; cdr3_aa: CASSFGGGPGYTF
v_call: TRBV25-1; clone_size: many; d_call: .; j_call: TRBJ1-2; cdr3_nt: TGTGCCAGCAGTGAATGGGGACTGGGCGGCTACACCTTC; cdr3_aa: CASSEWGLGGYTF
v_call: TRBV6-4; clone_size: few; d_call: .; j_call: TRBJ1-6; cdr3_nt: TGTGCCAGCGGGGACGGGGAAAATTCACCCCTCCACTTT; cdr3_aa: CASGDGENSPLHF
v_call: TRBV5-4; clone_size: .; d_call: .; j_call: TRBJ2-3; cdr3_nt: TGTGCCAGCAGCCCCGGGCTGGGCCCCGCAGATACGCAGTATTTT; cdr3_aa: CASSPGLGPADTQYF
v_call: TRBV5-5; clone_size: many; d_call: TRBD2; j_call: TRBJ2-1; cdr3_nt: TGTGCCAGCAGCCGAAAACTAGCGGGGTCAAACAATGAGCAGTTCTTC; cdr3_aa: CASSRKLAGSNNEQFF
v_call: TRBV2; clone_size: once; d_call: TRBD1; j_call: TRBJ2-7; cdr3_nt: TGTGCCAGCCGAACGGGACAGGGGAGCTACGAGCAGTACTTC; cdr3_aa: CASRTGQGSYEQYF
v_call: TRBV27; clone_size: .; d_call: .; j_call: TRBJ1-1; cdr3_nt: TGTGCCAGCAGTCCTAATTATTTACGACACCCGAACACTGAAGCTTTCTTT; cdr3_aa: CASSPNYLRHPNTEAFF
v_call: TRBV6-1; clone_size: .; d_call: .; j_call: TRBJ1-1; cdr3_nt: TGTGCCAGCATGAACGCTTTCTTT; cdr3_aa: CASMNAFF
v_call: TRBV29-1; clone_size: .; d_call: TRBD1; j_call: TRBJ1-4; cdr3_nt: TGCAGCGTTTCAGGGGGGCCTAATGAAAAACTGTTTTTT; cdr3_aa: CSVSGGPNEKLFF
v_call: TRBV12-3/TRBV12-4; clone_size: .; d_call: TRBD1; j_call: TRBJ2-1; cdr3_nt: TGTGCCAGCAGTTTAGGAGGGCAGGGGGCTAGGGCAGCCGAGCAGTTCTTC; cdr3_aa: CASSLGGQGARAAEQFF
v_call: TRBV7-2; clone_size: many; d_call: .; j_call: TRBJ1-6; cdr3_nt: TGTGCCAGCAGCTTGGAAAGGAGCTCCTATAATTCACCCCTCCACTTT; cdr3_aa: CASSLERSSYNSPLHF
v_call: TRBV27; clone_size: .; d_call: TRBD1; j_call: TRBJ2-7; cdr3_nt: TGTGCCAGCAGCGACAGGGGACGAACCTACGAGCAGTACTTC; cdr3_aa: CASSDRGRTYEQYF
v_call: TRBV7-8; clone_size: many; d_call: .; j_call: TRBJ2-7; cdr3_nt: TGTGCCAGCAGCTTACAAGGATTGGCCTACGAGCAGTACTTC; cdr3_aa: CASSLQGLAYEQYF
v_call: TRBV24-1; clone_size: .; d_call: TRBD1; j_call: TRBJ2-1; cdr3_nt: TGTGCCACCAGCCTCGGGGGGACAGGGTTAAAAAATGAGCAGTTCTTC; cdr3_aa: CATSLGGTGLKNEQFF
v_call: TRBV28; clone_size: .; d_call: TRBD1; j_call: TRBJ2-1; cdr3_nt: TGTGCCAGCAGTTTGGACAGGACCTCCTACAATGAGCAGTTCTTC; cdr3_aa: CASSLDRTSYNEQFF
v_call: TRBV4-1; clone_size: many; d_call: .; j_call: TRBJ2-2; cdr3_nt: TGCGCCAGCAGTTATGACCCAACCGGGGAGCTGTTTTTT; cdr3_aa: CASSYDPTGELFF
v_call: TRBV11-1; clone_size: .; d_call: TRBD2; j_call: TRBJ2-1; cdr3_nt: TGTGCCAGCAGCCCTCCGGGGACTAGCAGACAGCAGTTCTTC; cdr3_aa: CASSPPGTSRQQFF
v_call: TRBV28; clone_size: few; d_call: .; j_call: TRBJ2-5; cdr3_nt: TGTGCCAGCAGCCGACCGCAGGGGACCCAGTACTTC; cdr3_aa: CASSRPQGTQYF
v_call: TRBV6-5; clone_size: .; d_call: .; j_call: TRBJ2-1; cdr3_nt: TGTGCCAGCAGTTACTCGAGTGGTAATGAGCAGTTCTTC; cdr3_aa: CASSYSSGNEQFF